The 25 T cell receptor beta chains reported below all come from one sample, sequenced in a study of PD-1 and CTLA-4 blockade in melanoma. The method was immunoSEQ multiplex PCR; TCRdb's version includes in-frame clones alone and lacks a portion of them. The data hold about 31,000 clones, with around 90% observed a single time. Sequenced material: CD8+ T cells from peripheral blood, taken from a patient given anti-PD-1 treatment. Source of these receptors: a human donor with melanoma.

The chain is built from TRBV4-2 and TRBJ2-7, with D unresolved. The CDR3 runs to 14 residues. The germline CDR1 and CDR2 sequences are LGHNA and YNFKEQ. V shed 7 bases and J shed 0 bases, with 13 bases lying between them. CDR3 loop: CASTPTESSYEQYF. The CDR3 DNA is TGTGCCAGCACCCCGACTGAGAGCTCCTACGAGCAGTACTTC.

The CDR3 sequence: CASSTGQGYYGYTF. Here the CDR3 DNA reads TGTGCCAGCAGCACCGGACAGGGCTACTATGGCTACACCTTC. The chain links TRBV13 to TRBJ1-2; 8 bases line up with TRBD1. Germline V gene sequence: CDR1 PRHDT, CDR2 FYEKMQ (reference sequence). The trim removed 5 bases at V and 3 bases at J, leaving 5 bases unmatched. The length of the CDR3 is 14 residues.

This chain joins TRBV7-9 and TRBJ2-5; D is uncertain. The CDR3 is 12 residues long. Germline CDR1 and CDR2: SEHNR and FQNEAQ (reference sequence). Trimming cost V 5 bases and J 5 bases, with 9 bases left between them. The CDR3 here is CASSPDTETQYF. The CDR3 DNA reads as TGTGCCAGCAGCCCTGACACCGAGACCCAGTACTTC.

The chain uses TRBV11-2 and TRBJ1-2, with TRBD1 as a possible D gene (5 bases). Germline-derived CDR1 and CDR2 are SGHAT and FQNNGV. The CDR3 loop spans 13 amino acids. The V gene lost 1 base and the J gene lost 6 bases, with 9 bases spanning the gap. The DNA of the CDR3 is TGTGCCAGCAGCTTAGTGGCGGGGGATGGCTACACCTTC. Translating gives CASSLVAGDGYTF.

This chain connects TRBV29-1 to TRBJ1-2; the D is unclear. Germline V gene lookup returns CDR1 SQVTM and CDR2 ANQGSEA. This CDR3 is 12 amino acids long. Between the trimmed V and J ends, which lost 7 bases and 0 bases, there was a span of 9 bases. The DNA for the CDR3 is TGCAGCGGCCGAGCCTCTAACTATGGCTACACCTTC. Translated: CSGRASNYGYTF.

This chain uses TRBV10-3 with TRBJ1-1; D is unresolved. The germline gives CDR1 ENHRY, CDR2 SYGVKD. The CDR3 has 15 residues. Trimming took 0 bases from V and 5 from J, leaving 13 bases between them. CDR3 sequence: CAISESGGSRTEAFF. The DNA of the CDR3 is TGTGCCATCAGTGAGTCGGGAGGAAGCAGAACTGAAGCTTTCTTT.

This chain links TRBV28 with TRBJ2-2; possible D gene TRBD2, 5 bases. The CDR3 contains 15 residues. Deletions cut 5 bases from V and 5 bases from J, with 15 bases between. Per the germline V gene, CDR1 is MDHEN and CDR2 is SYDVKM. CDR3 residues: CASSPRGFGTGELFF. CDR3 nucleotide sequence: TGTGCCAGCAGTCCCCGCGGGTTTGGTACCGGGGAGCTGTTTTTT.

The chain carries TRBV5-8 and TRBJ1-6, with D possibly TRBD1 on 5 matching bases. V lost 0 bases to trimming and J lost 0 bases, with 10 bases between them. Germline V gives CDR1 SGHTS, CDR2 YDEGEE. The CDR3 is 17 residues long. The CDR3, as DNA: TGTGCCAGCAGCTTGGATCAGGGCTACTCCTATAATTCACCCCTCCACTTT. Its translation is CASSLDQGYSYNSPLHF. Full variable domain (missing parts from reference TRBV5-8 and TRBJ1-6): EAGVTQSPTHLIKTRGQQATLRCSPISGHTSVYWYQQALGLGLQFLLWYDEGEERNRGNFPPRFSGRQFPNYSSELNVNALELEDSALYLCASSLDQGYSYNSPLHFGNGTRLTVT.

The J gene is TRBJ2-7, the V gene TRBV27, with 7 bases fitting TRBD1. With V trimmed by 4 bases and J by 0 bases, 9 bases remained unmatched. This CDR3 comprises 16 residues. Germline CDR1 reads MNHEY; CDR2 reads SMNVEV (reference sequence). CDR3 nucleotide sequence: TGTGCCAGCAGTTCTGACTTGGACAGGTACTCCTACGAGCAGTACTTC. As protein: CASSSDLDRYSYEQYF.

V gene TRBV23-1 combines with J gene TRBJ2-7; 9 nucleotides agree with TRBD1. TRBV23-1 is recorded as an ORF, its role being uncertain. The CDR3 sequence is 14 residues long. Trimming took 7 bases from V and 0 from J; bases not matched to a gene: 4. The CDR3 protein is CASTLGQGSYEQYF. The CDR3 DNA reads as TGCGCCAGCACCCTGGGACAGGGCTCCTACGAGCAGTACTTC.

This clone was counted once. V and J are TRBV30 and TRBJ1-4; no clear D. Trimming stripped 4 bases from V and 4 bases from J, with 19 bases between. Germline lookup yields CDR1 GTSNPN and CDR2 SVGIG (reference sequence). The CDR3 has 16 residues. The CDR3 loop reads CAWTYTLGSDNEKLFF. The CDR3 nucleotides read TGTGCCTGGACCTACACGCTGGGCAGCGATAATGAAAAACTGTTTTTT.

The chain has TRBV5-1 and TRBJ1-2, with a tentative D call TRBD1 (5 bases). The CDR3 totals 13 residues. The germline CDR1 and CDR2 sequences are SGHRS and YFSETQ. With 4 bases removed from V and 3 bases from J, the gap between germline ends came to 10 bases. The CDR3 region has the DNA TGCGCCAGCAGCCTGGGACCGGACTATGGCTACACCTTC. Translating it yields CASSLGPDYGYTF.

The J gene is TRBJ1-1, the V gene TRBV2; D gene ambiguous. The CDR3 extends over 17 amino acids. The germline V and J ends were trimmed by 5 bases and 0 bases, with 19 bases remaining between them. Germline V gene lookup returns CDR1 SNHLY and CDR2 FYNNEI. CDR3 sequence: CASSMDLLNGMNTEAFF. The CDR3 bases are TGTGCCAGCAGTATGGACCTCTTAAACGGAATGAACACTGAAGCTTTCTTT. The whole variable domain, remainder taken from reference TRBV2 and TRBJ1-1, is EPEVTQTPSHQVTQMGQEVILRCVPISNHLYFYWYRQILGQKVEFLVSFYNNEISEKSEIFDDQFSVERPDGSNFTLKIRSTKLEDSAMYFCASSMDLLNGMNTEAFFGQGTRLTVV.

V and J are TRBV5-5 and TRBJ2-7; 8 nucleotides align to TRBD1. CDR1 and CDR2 from the germline V gene are SGHKS and YYEKEE (reference sequence). The V segment lost 7 bases and the J segment 0 bases; nucleotides outside the gene matches: 12. This CDR3 is 16 amino acids long. The CDR3 coding sequence is TGTGCCAGCCTCCCCAGGGGGCAGAAAAACTCCTACGAGCAGTACTTC. Translated, it gives CASLPRGQKNSYEQYF.

This chain joins TRBV27 and TRBJ1-4, with a tentative D call TRBD1 (5 bases). The CDR3 is 16 residues long. The germline gives CDR1 MNHEY, CDR2 SMNVEV (reference sequence). Trimming stripped 1 base from V and 3 bases from J, with 12 bases between. This chain's CDR3 is CASSLWSGAPNEKLFF. CDR3 bases: TGTGCCAGCAGTTTATGGTCTGGGGCCCCTAATGAAAAACTGTTTTTT.

A single count supports this clone. The chain employs TRBV6-6 and TRBJ1-6; no firm D call. The V and J ends lost 2 bases and 7 bases respectively, with 15 bases between them. Looked up from germline, CDR1 is MNHNY and CDR2 is SVGAGI (reference sequence). This CDR3 contains 16 residues. The CDR3 sequence is CASSYGSGFENSPLHF. Written as DNA, the CDR3 is TGTGCCAGCAGTTACGGGAGTGGGTTTGAGAATTCACCCCTCCACTTT.

This chain joins TRBV19 and TRBJ2-7; TRBD2 matches at 12 bases. The CDR3 is 16 amino acids. Germline values: CDR1 LNHDA, CDR2 SQIVND (reference sequence). V shed 5 bases, J shed 3 bases, and the junction held 8 bases outside the gene matches. The CDR3 DNA is TGTGCCAGTAGTGCGGCTAGCGGGGGGGTATTCTACGAGCAGTACTTC. Translation gives CASSAASGGVFYEQYF.

The CDR3 is CASSIRSSYNEQFF. The CDR3 DNA is TGTGCCAGCAGTATTCGGAGTTCCTACAATGAGCAGTTCTTC. The V and J genes are TRBV6-5 and TRBJ2-1; D remains unclear. Trimming removed 5 bases from V and 1 base from J, with 9 bases in between. Germline-derived CDR1 and CDR2 are MNHEY and SVGAGI. The CDR3 length is 14 residues.

This chain joins TRBV7-9 and TRBJ2-3; 13 positions agree with TRBD2. CDR3 length equals 16 residues. Germline trimming cut 5 bases from V and 2 bases from J; bases unmatched to any gene: 4. Germline CDR1 and CDR2: SEHNR and FQNEAQ (reference sequence). The CDR3: CASSTLAGGDTDTQYF. As DNA, the CDR3 is TGTGCCAGCAGCACACTAGCGGGGGGGGACACAGATACGCAGTATTTT.

The chain links TRBV19 to TRBJ2-7, with unresolved D. CDR3 length: 14 amino acids. Trimming removed 3 bases at V and 5 bases at J, with 14 bases between. The germline V gene has CDR1 LNHDA and CDR2 SQIVND (reference sequence). CDR3: CASSMVGNRNEQYF. In DNA form, the CDR3 reads TGTGCCAGTAGTATGGTAGGGAATAGGAACGAGCAGTACTTC.

This chain connects TRBV7-9 to TRBJ1-6, with unresolved D. Germline-derived CDR1 and CDR2 are SEHNR and FQNEAQ (reference sequence). Trimming cost V 4 bases and J 9 bases, with 22 bases left between them. This CDR3 has 17 residues. The CDR3 DNA reads as TGTGCCAGCAGCTCCCACGATGTGGAGGGCATTACTTCACCCCTCCACTTT. Its protein is CASSSHDVEGITSPLHF.

The rearrangement uses TRBV27 and TRBJ1-5; TRBD1 matches 7 bases. V shed 5 bases and J 5 bases; nucleotides not matched to a gene: 15. Germline CDR1 and CDR2: MNHEY and SMNVEV (reference sequence). This CDR3 is built from 17 residues. This chain's CDR3 is CASSGRDSLHGDQPQHF. The CDR3 DNA follows: TGTGCCAGCAGTGGCCGGGACAGCCTACATGGGGATCAGCCCCAGCATTTT.

The chain uses TRBV13 and TRBJ2-5; D remains unclear. This CDR3 region has 14 residues. V was trimmed by 3 bases and J by 2 bases, leaving 10 bases between them. The germline CDR1 and CDR2 sequences are PRHDT and FYEKMQ (reference sequence). The CDR3 nucleotides are TGTGCCAGCAGCTTCTCCGGCCAACAAGAGACCCAGTACTTC. Its translation is CASSFSGQQETQYF.

The V gene is TRBV9, the J gene TRBJ2-1, with TRBD2 matching over 11 bases. Germline loops: CDR1 SGDLS, CDR2 YYNGEE. J was trimmed by 4 bases and V by 0 bases; bases with no gene match: 6. The CDR3 totals 17 residues. This CDR3 is CASSVVASGGPYNEQFF. The CDR3 nucleotides are TGTGCCAGCAGCGTAGTGGCTAGCGGGGGGCCTTACAATGAGCAGTTCTTC.

The chain has TRBV7-9 and TRBJ2-7; D call uncertain. CDR1 and CDR2 from the germline V gene are SEHNR and FQNEAQ (reference sequence). V dropped 5 bases and J dropped 0 bases, with 11 bases sitting between them. The CDR3 is made up of 14 amino acids. CDR3 bases: TGTGCCAGCAGCCCCCTAGGTGGCTCCTACGAGCAGTACTTC. This codes for CASSPLGGSYEQYF.